One sample yielded the 9 T cell receptor delta chains listed below, sequenced in a study of gamma-delta chains in newborns, infants, children. TCRdb repeated clone calling on the reads with CATT. This table has fewer than 6,000 delta-chain clones, around 3.9% appearing once. The specimen sequenced was blood. The receptor set was obtained from a child who was a newborn, infant or young child, either healthy, febrile or measles-vaccinated (not recorded which).

As regards this clone: A single base is all that separates this from a far larger clone, so a read error is likely. The same CDR3 is also encoded by other DNA sequences in this sample. The V and J genes are TRDV2 and TRDJ3, with TRDD3 matching 9 bases. This CDR3 comprises 18 residues. CDR1 and CDR2 (germline): GEAIGNYY, EKD. The CDR3 sequence: CACDTYWGSSWDTRQMFF. Written as DNA, the CDR3 is TGTGCCTGTGACACCTACTGGGGGAGCTCCTGGGACACCCGACAGATGTTCTTC.

Sample share makes this clone medium-sized (0.01 to 0.1%). The chain employs TRDV3 and TRDJ3; D might be TRDD2 or TRDD3, each matching 5 bases. The CDR3 has 18 residues. The germline CDR1 and CDR2 sequences are TVYSNPD and GDNSRS (reference sequence). Trimming stripped 2 bases from V and 0 bases from J, with 17 bases between. This CDR3 is CAFAYWTYSSWDTRQMFF. CDR3 DNA sequence: TGTGCCTTTGCGTACTGGACCTACAGCTCCTGGGACACCCGACAGATGTTTTTC.

As regards this clone: TCRdb assigns this DNA the protein of a much larger clone, which departs from its translation at residue 7; this likely reflects a read error, and the protein shown comes from translating the DNA. V usage is TRDV1 and J usage is TRDJ2, with TRDD3 identical over 10 bases. CDR3 length equals 17 residues. Germline CDR1 reads TSWWSYY; CDR2 reads QGS. Trimming at V came to 3 bases and at J to 5 bases, leaving 9 bases not matched to a gene. The CDR3 DNA reads as TGTGCTCTTGGGGATCCCCTCCTACTGGGGGATACAGCACAACTCTTCTTT. It encodes CALGDPLLLGDTAQLFF.

Note on this clone: A much larger clone is a single base away; this may be a read error. J is TRDJ2 and V is TRAV29/DV5; 13 bases line up with TRDD3. The trim removed 0 bases at V and 4 bases at J, leaving 18 bases unmatched. Germline loops: CDR1 NSMFDY, CDR2 ISSIKDK. CDR3 length: 21 residues. This CDR3 is CAASGIWPLYWGIRRTAQLFF. In DNA form, the CDR3 reads TGTGCAGCAAGCGGAATTTGGCCGCTCTACTGGGGGATACGGAGGACAGCACAACTCTTCTTT.

This clone is medium-sized. Since a much larger clone is just one base distant, this may be a read error. Within the sample, other DNA sequences also encode this same CDR3. The J gene is TRDJ3, the V gene TRDV1; D might be TRDD3 (6 bases). There are 17 residues in the CDR3. Germline V gene data show CDR1 as TSWWSYY and CDR2 as QGS. CDR3 sequence: CALGGLTGSWDTRQMFF. CDR3 DNA sequence: TGTGCCCTTGGGGGCCTTACTGGATCCTGGGACACCCGACAGATGTTTTTC.

A few counts support this clone. One base away lies a much larger clone, so this may be a sequencing read error. Other DNA sequences from this sample encode an identical CDR3 as well. This chain links TRDV1 with TRDJ1, with TRDD3 matching over 8 bases. Germline V lookup: CDR1 TSWWSYY, CDR2 QGS. The V and J ends lost 9 bases and 1 base, in that order; junction bases with no gene match: 22. The CDR3 is 19 amino acids. CDR3 sequence reads: CALGFLRVFYWGPTDKLIF. The CDR3 DNA reads TGTGCTCTGGGCTTCCTCCGAGTGTTTTACTGGGGGCCCACCGATAAACTCATCTTT.

With regard to this clone: This sequence is one base from a far larger clone and is likely a read error. Within the sample, other DNA sequences also encode this same CDR3. The chain has TRDV2 and TRDJ2; possible D gene TRDD3, 6 bases. The CDR3 has 15 amino acids. The V gene lost 7 bases and the J gene lost 5 bases, with 19 bases spanning the gap. In germline, CDR1 is GEAIGNYY, CDR2 EKD. The CDR3 here is CACDGRGSTTAQLFF. CDR3 nucleotide sequence: TGTGCCTGCGACGGGAGGGGGAGCACAACAGCACAACTCTTCTTT.

Notes on this clone: This clone may be a read error of a much larger clone one base away. V is TRDV1 and J is TRDJ1, with 13 positions matching TRDD3. Per germline, CDR1 TSWWSYY and CDR2 QGS. This CDR3 has 22 residues. CDR3 in DNA: TGTGCTCCTGGGGACCTTACTGGGGGATACGCCGACGCCTTACTATACACCGATAAACTCATCTTT. Translating gives CAPGDLTGGYADALLYTDKLIF.

As concerns this clone: The TCRdb protein comes from a much larger clone and disagrees with this DNA's translation at residue 16, likely due to a read error; the protein given here is derived from the DNA. V and J are TRDV1 and TRDJ1; 7 positions agree with TRDD2. CDR3 length: 18 residues. The germline V gene has CDR1 TSWWSYY and CDR2 QGS. The CDR3 nucleotides read TGTGCTCTTGGGGAATATTCCTACGGGGGTTCGGGAGGCGATAAACCCATCTTT. Translated: CALGEYSYGGSGGDKPIF.